This T cell receptor beta chain was captured in a study of beta chain features in type 1 diabetes. Study observations and caveats: For Type 1 diabetes patients, all four CD4+ subsets carried TCRB CDR3s that were moderately but significantly shorter. Reduced insertions and increased deletions marked VDJ junctions in type 1 diabetes patients.

Germline CDR1 SGHTA, CDR2 FQGNSA. The germline V and J ends were trimmed by 1 base and 6 bases, with 11 bases remaining between them. The CDR3 is made up of 14 amino acids. Reverse transcription of all isolated RNA meant that expressed TCRB transcripts were sequenced. Deep immunoSEQ sequencing covered naive, central memory and regulatory T cell samples. The repertoire was sequenced with immunoSEQ multiplex PCR; TCRdb's copy has only in-frame clones and lacks some. Among a few hundred thousand clones listed, roughly 9.8% were seen once. Comments on this clone: Antigen unknown.

The sequencing input was central memory CD4+ T cells from blood. The chain is built from TRBV7-2 and TRBJ2-3; D not certain. This sequence originates from a man younger than 45 with type 1 diabetes. CDR3 DNA: TGTGCCAGCAGCTTAGGGCAGGCCCTGGATACGCAGTATTTT. Protein: CASSLGQALDTQYF.